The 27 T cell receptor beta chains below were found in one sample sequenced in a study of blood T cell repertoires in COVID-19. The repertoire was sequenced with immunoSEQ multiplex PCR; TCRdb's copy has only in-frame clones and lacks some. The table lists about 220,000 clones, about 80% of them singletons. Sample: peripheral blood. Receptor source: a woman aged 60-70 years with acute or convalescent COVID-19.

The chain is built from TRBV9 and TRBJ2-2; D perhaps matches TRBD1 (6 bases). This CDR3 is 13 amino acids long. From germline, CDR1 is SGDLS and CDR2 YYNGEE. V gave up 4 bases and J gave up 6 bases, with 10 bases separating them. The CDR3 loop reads CASSPTGPGELFF. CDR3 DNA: TGTGCCAGCAGCCCTACAGGGCCCGGGGAGCTGTTTTTT.

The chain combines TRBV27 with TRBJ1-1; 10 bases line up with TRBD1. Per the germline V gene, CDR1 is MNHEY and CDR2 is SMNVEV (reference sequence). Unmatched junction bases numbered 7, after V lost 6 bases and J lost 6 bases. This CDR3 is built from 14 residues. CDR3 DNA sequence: TGTGCCAGCAGAAGGACAGGGGGGATCCCTGAAGCTTTCTTT. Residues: CASRRTGGIPEAFF.

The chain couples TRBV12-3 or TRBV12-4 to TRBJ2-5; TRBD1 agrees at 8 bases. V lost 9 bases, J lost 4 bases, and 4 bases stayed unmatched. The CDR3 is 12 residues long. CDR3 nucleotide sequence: TGTGCCAGTCAGGGGGCTGGAGAGACCCAGTACTTC. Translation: CASQGAGETQYF.

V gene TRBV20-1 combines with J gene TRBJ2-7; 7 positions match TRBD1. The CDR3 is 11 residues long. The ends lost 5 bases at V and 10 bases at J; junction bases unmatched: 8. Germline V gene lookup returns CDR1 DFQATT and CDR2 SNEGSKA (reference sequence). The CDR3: CSAPRDRKQYF. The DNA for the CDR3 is TGCAGTGCTCCTAGGGACAGAAAACAGTACTTC.

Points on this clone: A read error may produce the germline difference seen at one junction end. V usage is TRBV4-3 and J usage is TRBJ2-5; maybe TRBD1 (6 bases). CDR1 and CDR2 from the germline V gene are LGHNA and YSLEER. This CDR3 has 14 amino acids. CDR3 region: CASSLGRGKEAQYF. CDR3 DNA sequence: TGCGCCAGCAGCCTAGGAAGGGGGAAAGAGGCCCAGTACTTC.

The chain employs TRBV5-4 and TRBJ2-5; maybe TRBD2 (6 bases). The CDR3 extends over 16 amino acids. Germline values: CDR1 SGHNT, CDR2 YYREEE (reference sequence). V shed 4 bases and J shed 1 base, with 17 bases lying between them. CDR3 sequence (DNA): TGTGCCAGCAGCAAAGGGACTCCCCTACCCCAAGAGACCCAGTACTTC. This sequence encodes CASSKGTPLPQETQYF.

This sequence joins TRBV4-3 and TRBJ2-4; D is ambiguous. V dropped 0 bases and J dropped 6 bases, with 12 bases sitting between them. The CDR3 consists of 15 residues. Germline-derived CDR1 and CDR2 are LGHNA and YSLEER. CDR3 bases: TGCGCCAGCAGCCAAGATTACGCGTCTTTAAACATTCAGTACTTC. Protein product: CASSQDYASLNIQYF.

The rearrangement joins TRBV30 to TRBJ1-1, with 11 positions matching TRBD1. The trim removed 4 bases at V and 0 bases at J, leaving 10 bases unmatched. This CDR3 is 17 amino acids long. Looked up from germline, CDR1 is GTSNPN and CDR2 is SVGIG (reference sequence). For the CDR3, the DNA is TGTGCCTGGATGGGGGACAGGGGGAAACTGATGAACACTGAAGCTTTCTTT. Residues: CAWMGDRGKLMNTEAFF.

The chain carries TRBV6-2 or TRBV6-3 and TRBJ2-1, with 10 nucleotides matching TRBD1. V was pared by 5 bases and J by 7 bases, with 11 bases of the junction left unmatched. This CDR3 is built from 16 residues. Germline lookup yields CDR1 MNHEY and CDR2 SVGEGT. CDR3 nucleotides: TGTGCCAGCAGTCCAGAAGGGACAGGGGTATGGAATGAGCAGTTCTTC. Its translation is CASSPEGTGVWNEQFF.

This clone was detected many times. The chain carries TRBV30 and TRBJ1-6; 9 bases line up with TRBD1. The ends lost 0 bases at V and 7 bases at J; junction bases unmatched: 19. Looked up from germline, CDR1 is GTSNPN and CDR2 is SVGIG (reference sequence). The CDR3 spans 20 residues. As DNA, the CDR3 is TGTGCCTGGAGTGTACGAAGGGGGGGACAGGGCCGTCTTCGGAATTCACCCCTCCACTTT. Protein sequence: CAWSVRRGGQGRLRNSPLHF.

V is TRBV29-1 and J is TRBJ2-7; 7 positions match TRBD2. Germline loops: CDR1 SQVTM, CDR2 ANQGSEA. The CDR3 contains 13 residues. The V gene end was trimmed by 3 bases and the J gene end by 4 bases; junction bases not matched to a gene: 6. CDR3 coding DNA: TGCAGCGTTGAGAGCGGGGAGAAATACGAGCAGTACTTC. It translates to CSVESGEKYEQYF.

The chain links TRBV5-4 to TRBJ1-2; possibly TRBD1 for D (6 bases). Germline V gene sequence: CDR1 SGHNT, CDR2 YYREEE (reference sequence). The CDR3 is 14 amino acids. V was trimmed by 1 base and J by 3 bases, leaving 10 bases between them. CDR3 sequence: CASSLRAGDYGYTF. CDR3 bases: TGTGCCAGCAGCTTGCGGGCAGGGGACTATGGCTACACCTTC.

CDR3 DNA sequence: TGTGCCTGGAGTCCTTATGGTCGCGCCTCTGGGGCCAACGTCCTGACTTTC. Translating gives CAWSPYGRASGANVLTF. The chain links TRBV30 to TRBJ2-6, with D unclear. Per germline, CDR1 GTSNPN and CDR2 SVGIG (reference sequence). This CDR3 is 17 amino acids long. V dropped 2 bases and J dropped 0 bases, with 14 bases sitting between them.

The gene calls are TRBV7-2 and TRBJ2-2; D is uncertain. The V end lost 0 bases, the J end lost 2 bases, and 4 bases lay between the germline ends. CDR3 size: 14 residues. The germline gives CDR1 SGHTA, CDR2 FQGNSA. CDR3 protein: CASSLATNTGELFF. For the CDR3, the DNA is TGTGCCAGCAGCTTAGCCACTAACACCGGGGAGCTGTTTTTT. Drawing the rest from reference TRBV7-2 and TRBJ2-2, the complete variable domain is GAGVSQSPSNKVTEKGKDVELRCDPISGHTALYWYRQSLGQGLEFLIYFQGNSAPDKSGLPSDRFSAERTGGSVSTLTIQRTQQEDSAVYLCASSLATNTGELFFGEGSRLTVL.

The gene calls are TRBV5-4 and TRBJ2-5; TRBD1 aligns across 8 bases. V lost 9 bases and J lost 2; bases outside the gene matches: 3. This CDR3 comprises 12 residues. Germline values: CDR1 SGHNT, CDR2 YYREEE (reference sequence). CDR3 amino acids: CATGDRQETQYF. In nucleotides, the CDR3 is TGTGCCACAGGGGACAGGCAAGAGACCCAGTACTTC.

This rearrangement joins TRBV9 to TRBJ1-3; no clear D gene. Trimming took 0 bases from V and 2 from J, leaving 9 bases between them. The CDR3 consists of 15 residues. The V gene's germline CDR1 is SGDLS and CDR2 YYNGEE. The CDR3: CASSVEGSAGNTIYF. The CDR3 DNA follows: TGTGCCAGCAGCGTAGAGGGTAGCGCTGGAAACACCATATATTTT.

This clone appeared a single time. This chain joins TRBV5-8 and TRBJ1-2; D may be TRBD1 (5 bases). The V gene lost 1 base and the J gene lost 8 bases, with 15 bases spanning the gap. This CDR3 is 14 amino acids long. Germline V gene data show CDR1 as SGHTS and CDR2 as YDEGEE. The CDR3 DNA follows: TGTGCCAGCAGCTTGCAGGGCGGAACGGTCGGCTACACCTTC. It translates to CASSLQGGTVGYTF.

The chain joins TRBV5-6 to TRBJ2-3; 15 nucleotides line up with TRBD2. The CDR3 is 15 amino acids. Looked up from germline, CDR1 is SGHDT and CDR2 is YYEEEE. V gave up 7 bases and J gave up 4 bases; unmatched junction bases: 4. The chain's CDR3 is CASFRTSGGADTQYF. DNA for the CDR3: TGTGCCAGCTTCCGGACTAGCGGGGGGGCAGATACGCAGTATTTT. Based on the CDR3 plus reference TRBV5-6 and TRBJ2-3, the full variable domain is DAGVTQSPTHLIKTRGQQVTLRCSPKSGHDTVSWYQQALGQGPQFIFQYYEEEERQRGNFPDRFSGHQFPNYSSELNVNALLLGDSALYLCASFRTSGGADTQYFGPGTRLTVL.

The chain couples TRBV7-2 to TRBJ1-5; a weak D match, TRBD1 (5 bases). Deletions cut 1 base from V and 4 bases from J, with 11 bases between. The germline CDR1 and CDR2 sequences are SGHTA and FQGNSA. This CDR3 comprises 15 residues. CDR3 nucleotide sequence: TGTGCCAGCAGCTTAGGCGGGGCTGGTAATCAGCCCCAGCATTTT. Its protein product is CASSLGGAGNQPQHF.

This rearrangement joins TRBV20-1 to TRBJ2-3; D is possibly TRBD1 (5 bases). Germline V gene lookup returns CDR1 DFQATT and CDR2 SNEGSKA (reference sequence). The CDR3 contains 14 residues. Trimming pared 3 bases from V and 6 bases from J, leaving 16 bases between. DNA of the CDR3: TGCAGTGCTAGTGGTGCAGGGTTCGGTGATACGCAGTATTTT. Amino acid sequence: CSASGAGFGDTQYF.

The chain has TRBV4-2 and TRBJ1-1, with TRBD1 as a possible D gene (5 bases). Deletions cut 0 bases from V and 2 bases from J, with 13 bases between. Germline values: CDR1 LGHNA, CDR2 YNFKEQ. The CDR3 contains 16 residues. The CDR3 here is CASSQDWGGGNTEAFF. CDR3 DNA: TGTGCCAGCAGCCAAGATTGGGGCGGGGGAAACACTGAAGCTTTCTTT.

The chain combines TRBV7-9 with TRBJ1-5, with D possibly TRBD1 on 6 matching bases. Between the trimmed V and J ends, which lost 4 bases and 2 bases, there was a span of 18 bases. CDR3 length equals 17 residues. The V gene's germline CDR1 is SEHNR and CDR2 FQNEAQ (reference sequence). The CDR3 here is CASSSTLRGAGNQPQHF. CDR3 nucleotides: TGTGCCAGCAGCTCGACTCTCCGGGGGGCTGGCAATCAGCCCCAGCATTTT.

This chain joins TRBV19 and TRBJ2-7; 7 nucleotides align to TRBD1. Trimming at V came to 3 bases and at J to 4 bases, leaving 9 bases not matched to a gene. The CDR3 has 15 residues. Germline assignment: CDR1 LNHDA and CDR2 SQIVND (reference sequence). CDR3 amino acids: CASSIAGDSAYEQYF. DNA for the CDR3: TGTGCCAGTAGTATCGCCGGGGACAGCGCTTACGAGCAGTACTTC.

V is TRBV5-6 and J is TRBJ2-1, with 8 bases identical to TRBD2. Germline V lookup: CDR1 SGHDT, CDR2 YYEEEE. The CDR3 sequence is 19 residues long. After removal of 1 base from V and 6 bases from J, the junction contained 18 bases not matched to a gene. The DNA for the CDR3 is TGTGCCAGCAGCTTGTACCTGGGTCCGGGGGGGCAATTCGGCAATGAGCAGTTCTTC. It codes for CASSLYLGPGGQFGNEQFF.

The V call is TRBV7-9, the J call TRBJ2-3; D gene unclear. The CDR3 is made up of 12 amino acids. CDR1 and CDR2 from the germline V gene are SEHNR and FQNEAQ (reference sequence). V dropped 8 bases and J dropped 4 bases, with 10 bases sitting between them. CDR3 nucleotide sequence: TGTGCCAGCGATCTAGATTCAGATACGCAGTATTTT. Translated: CASDLDSDTQYF.

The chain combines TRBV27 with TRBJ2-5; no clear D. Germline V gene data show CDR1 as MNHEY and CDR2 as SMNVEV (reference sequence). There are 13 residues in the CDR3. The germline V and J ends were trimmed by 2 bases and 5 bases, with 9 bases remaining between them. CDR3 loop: CASSLSHAETQYF. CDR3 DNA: TGTGCCAGCAGTTTAAGTCATGCGGAGACCCAGTACTTC.

The CDR3 is CAWSVPGGWYF. The CDR3 DNA reads as TGTGCCTGGAGTGTTCCGGGAGGTTGGTACTTC. This chain joins TRBV30 and TRBJ2-7; TRBD2 aligns across 7 bases. This CDR3 is 11 amino acids long. With V trimmed by 0 bases and J by 12 bases, 5 bases remained unmatched. Germline CDR1 is GTSNPN and CDR2 is SVGIG (reference sequence).